The 17 T cell receptor beta chains presented below share a single source sample, sequenced in a study of PD-L1 blockade in urothelial cancer. Clones were sequenced by immunoSEQ multiplex PCR, and TCRdb holds only the in-frame ones, with some missing. Among 50,000 to 55,000 clones, about 80% were seen once, and the ten largest hold roughly 1.3%. Time point of the sample: pretreatment peripheral blood. Specimen: PBMCs, collected around atezolizumab (anti-PD-L1) treatment. These receptors were obtained from a man aged 45-60 years with urothelial cancer.

This clone turned up a few times. This chain joins TRBV12-5 and TRBJ1-1; D is perhaps TRBD1 (5 bases). V dropped 5 bases and J dropped 0 bases, with 13 bases sitting between them. There are 15 residues in the CDR3. In germline, CDR1 is LGHNT, CDR2 FRNRAP. The CDR3 loop reads CASGTYTGVNTEAFF. The CDR3 DNA sequence: TGTGCTAGTGGTACGTACACAGGCGTGAACACTGAAGCTTTCTTT.

This rearrangement joins TRBV19 to TRBJ2-2, with no clear D. Looked up from germline, CDR1 is LNHDA and CDR2 is SQIVND (reference sequence). The germline V and J ends were trimmed by 6 bases and 3 bases, with 11 bases remaining between them. There are 14 residues in the CDR3. The CDR3 DNA reads as TGTGCCAGTAGCCGCCTTGGAGACACCGGGGAGCTGTTTTTT. Amino acid sequence: CASSRLGDTGELFF.

The DNA for the CDR3 is TGTGCCAGCAGTCCGCCTACTAGCGGGGGGTACAATGAGCAGTTCTTC. Its translation is CASSPPTSGGYNEQFF. The chain couples TRBV2 to TRBJ2-1, with 12 bases fitting TRBD2. The CDR3 runs to 16 residues. Looked up from germline, CDR1 is SNHLY and CDR2 is FYNNEI. Trimming cost V 5 bases and J 4 bases; bases outside gene matches: 6.

Only a few counts were recorded for this clone. The V gene is TRBV7-8, the J gene TRBJ2-3; weak D call: TRBD2 (6 bases). The CDR3 is made up of 13 amino acids. CDR1 is SGHVS and CDR2 is FQNEAQ in the germline V gene. The V end was cut by 5 bases, the J end by 10 bases, with 16 bases between. In DNA form, the CDR3 reads TGTGCCAGCAGCCTCGGCGGGGAGAGGCCGCAGTATTTT. This encodes CASSLGGERPQYF.

The rearrangement uses TRBV29-1 and TRBJ1-4; weak D call: TRBD1 (6 bases). CDR1 is SQVTM, CDR2 ANQGSEA, per germline. Deletions cut 0 bases from V and 3 bases from J, with 14 bases between. The CDR3 is 16 residues long. The CDR3 DNA follows: TGCAGCGTTGAAGATGGGACCCCAGGGGCTAATGAAAAACTGTTTTTT. Translated: CSVEDGTPGANEKLFF.

This chain connects TRBV28 to TRBJ1-3, with 7 bases fitting TRBD1. Germline V lookup: CDR1 MDHEN, CDR2 SYDVKM. V dropped 2 bases and J dropped 0; count of bases not matched to a gene: 1. The CDR3 spans 15 residues. The CDR3 reads CASSLRDSSGNTIYF. The DNA for the CDR3 is TGTGCCAGCAGTTTAAGGGACAGCTCTGGAAACACCATATATTTT. The full variable domain, in which reference TRBV28 and TRBJ1-3 provide the parts outside the CDR3, is DVKVTQSSRYLVKRTGEKVFLECVQDMDHENMFWYRQDPGLGLRLIYFSYDVKMKEKGDIPEGYSVSREKKERFSLILESASTNQTSMYLCASSLRDSSGNTIYFGEGSWLTVV.

The V call is TRBV25-1, the J call TRBJ2-7; TRBD2 agrees at 9 bases. Per germline, CDR1 MGHDK and CDR2 SYGVNS. The CDR3 is 17 amino acids. J lost 2 bases, V lost 3 bases, and 11 bases had no gene match. DNA for the CDR3: TGTGCCAGCAGTGATGAACCGGGACTAGCACGGACCTACGAGCAGTACTTC. The encoded protein is CASSDEPGLARTYEQYF.

The rearrangement uses TRBV19 and TRBJ2-1, with TRBD1 matching 8 bases. The CDR3 is 17 amino acids. V dropped 3 bases and J dropped 10; count of bases not matched to a gene: 17. The germline V gene encodes CDR1 LNHDA and CDR2 SQIVND (reference sequence). The CDR3 loop reads CASSIIASGGGLSEQFF. The CDR3 bases are TGTGCCAGTAGTATCATTGCCTCAGGGGGCGGACTTTCAGAGCAGTTCTTC.

This clone showed up just once. The chain employs TRBV5-1 and TRBJ2-1; TRBD2 agrees at 8 bases. This CDR3 is 19 amino acids long. The junction had 23 bases not matched to a gene; V was cut back by 5 bases and J by 7 bases. Germline loops: CDR1 SGHRS, CDR2 YFSETQ. The CDR3 loop reads CASRQRLAPGTRSLNEQFF. The DNA for the CDR3 is TGCGCCAGCAGACAGCGGCTCGCTCCCGGGACTAGGTCATTGAATGAGCAGTTCTTC.

This chain uses TRBV9 with TRBJ2-5; 7 bases agree with TRBD2. The CDR3 has 15 residues. The V segment lost 0 bases and the J segment 5 bases; nucleotides outside the gene matches: 7. Per the germline V gene, CDR1 is SGDLS and CDR2 is YYNGEE. The CDR3 loop reads CASSVDVGGWETQYF. The CDR3 nucleotides read TGTGCCAGCAGCGTAGATGTCGGGGGGTGGGAGACCCAGTACTTC.

Here the CDR3 reads CASSPGTSLYNEQFF. Here the CDR3 DNA reads TGTGCCAGCTCGCCCGGGACTAGCCTCTACAATGAGCAGTTCTTC. The chain recombines TRBV2 with TRBJ2-1; TRBD2 matches at 9 bases. The V and J ends lost 8 bases and 3 bases, in that order; junction bases with no gene match: 8. The CDR3 consists of 15 residues. Germline CDR1 SNHLY, CDR2 FYNNEI.

This chain uses TRBV27 with TRBJ2-7, with 9 nucleotides matching TRBD1. Germline V gene data show CDR1 as MNHEY and CDR2 as SMNVEV (reference sequence). This CDR3 has 15 amino acids. J lost 6 bases, V lost 5 bases, and 11 bases had no gene match. CDR3 in DNA: TGTGCCAGCAGTCTCACCGGGACAGGGTCGGGCGAGCAGTACTTC. Amino acid sequence: CASSLTGTGSGEQYF.

The chain carries TRBV9 and TRBJ2-1; 10 nucleotides line up with TRBD2. CDR1 and CDR2 (germline): SGDLS, YYNGEE. Unmatched junction bases numbered 16, after V lost 0 bases and J lost 4 bases. The CDR3 is 20 amino acids. CDR3 in amino acids: CASSVESSGGIQKSYNEQFF. Written as DNA, the CDR3 is TGTGCCAGCAGCGTAGAGAGTAGCGGGGGGATACAGAAATCGTACAATGAGCAGTTCTTC.

V is TRBV10-1 and J is TRBJ2-1; 9 bases agree with TRBD2. There are 15 residues in the CDR3. Germline V lookup: CDR1 WNHNN, CDR2 SYGVQD (reference sequence). Trimming removed 5 bases from V and 5 bases from J; junction bases left unmatched: 7. The CDR3 reads CASSLSGSRDNEQFF. The DNA of the CDR3 is TGCGCCAGCAGTCTTAGCGGGAGTCGGGACAATGAGCAGTTCTTC.

J is TRBJ2-2 and V is TRBV20-1; D unresolved. The CDR3 spans 11 residues. The germline V gene has CDR1 DFQATT and CDR2 SNEGSKA (reference sequence). V was trimmed by 6 bases and J by 5 bases, leaving 7 bases between them. CDR3 sequence (DNA): TGCAGTGCCATTAGTACCGGGGAGCTGTTTTTT. Residues: CSAISTGELFF.

This clone was recorded once. The V and J genes are TRBV30 and TRBJ1-4; tentatively, D is TRBD1 (5 bases). Trimming took off 4 bases at V and 10 bases at J, with 16 bases between the two ends. From germline, CDR1 is GTSNPN and CDR2 SVGIG (reference sequence). CDR3 size: 13 residues. The CDR3 DNA reads as TGTGCCTGGAAGGTGCGGGACGTCGGAAAACTGTTTTTT. Protein: CAWKVRDVGKLFF.

The rearrangement joins TRBV19 to TRBJ2-1; TRBD2 matches 10 bases. V was pared by 4 bases and J by 3 bases, with 9 bases of the junction left unmatched. The germline V gene encodes CDR1 LNHDA and CDR2 SQIVND (reference sequence). The CDR3 covers 17 residues. CDR3 nucleotides: TGTGCCAGTAGTAACAAACTAGCGGGGAGCCACTACAATGAGCAGTTCTTC. Translated, it gives CASSNKLAGSHYNEQFF.